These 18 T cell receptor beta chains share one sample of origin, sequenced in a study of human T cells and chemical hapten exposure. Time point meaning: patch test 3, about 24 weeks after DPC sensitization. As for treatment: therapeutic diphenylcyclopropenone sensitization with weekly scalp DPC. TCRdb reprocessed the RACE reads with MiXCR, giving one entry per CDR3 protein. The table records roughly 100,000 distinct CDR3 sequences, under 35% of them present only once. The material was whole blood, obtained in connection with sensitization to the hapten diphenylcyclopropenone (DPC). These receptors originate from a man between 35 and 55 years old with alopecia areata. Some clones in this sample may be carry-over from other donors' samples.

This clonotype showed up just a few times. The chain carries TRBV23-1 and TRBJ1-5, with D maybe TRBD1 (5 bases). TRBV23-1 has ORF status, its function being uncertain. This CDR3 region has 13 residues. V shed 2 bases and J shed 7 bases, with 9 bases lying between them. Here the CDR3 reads CASSQRGGQPQHF. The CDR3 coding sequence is TGCGCCAGCAGTCAAAGGGGCGGGCAGCCCCAGCATTTT.

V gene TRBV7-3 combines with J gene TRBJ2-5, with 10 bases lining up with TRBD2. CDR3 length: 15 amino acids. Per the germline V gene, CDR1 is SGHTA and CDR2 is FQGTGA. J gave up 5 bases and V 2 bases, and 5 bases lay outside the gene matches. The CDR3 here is CASSLASGSGETQYF. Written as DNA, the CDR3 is TGTGCCAGCAGCTTAGCTAGCGGGAGTGGCGAGACCCAGTACTTC.

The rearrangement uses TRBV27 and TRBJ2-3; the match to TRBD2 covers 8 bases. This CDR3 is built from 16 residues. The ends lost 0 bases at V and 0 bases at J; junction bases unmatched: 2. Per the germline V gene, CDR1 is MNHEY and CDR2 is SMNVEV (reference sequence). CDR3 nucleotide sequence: TGTGCCAGCAGTTTATCGTCTAGCGGGAGCACAGATACGCAGTATTTT. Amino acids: CASSLSSSGSTDTQYF.

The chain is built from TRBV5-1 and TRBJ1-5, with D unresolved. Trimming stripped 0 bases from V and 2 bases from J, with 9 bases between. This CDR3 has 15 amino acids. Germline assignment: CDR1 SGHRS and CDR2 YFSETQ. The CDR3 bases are TGCGCCAGCAGCTTGGAGGGAACCGGCAATCAGCCCCAGCATTTT. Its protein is CASSLEGTGNQPQHF. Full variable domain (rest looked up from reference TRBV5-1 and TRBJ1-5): KAGVTQTPRYLIKTRGQQVTLSCSPISGHRSVSWYQQTPGQGLQFLFEYFSETQRNKGNFPGRFSGRQFSNSRSEMNVSTLELGDSALYLCASSLEGTGNQPQHFGDGTRLSIL.

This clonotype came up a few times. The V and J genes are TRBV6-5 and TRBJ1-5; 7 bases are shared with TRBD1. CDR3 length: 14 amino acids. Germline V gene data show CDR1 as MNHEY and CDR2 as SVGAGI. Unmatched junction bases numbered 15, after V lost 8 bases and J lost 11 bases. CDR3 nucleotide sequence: TGTGCCAGCTCGACCCTCTACGGGGACAGCTCCCAGCATTTT. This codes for CASSTLYGDSSQHF.

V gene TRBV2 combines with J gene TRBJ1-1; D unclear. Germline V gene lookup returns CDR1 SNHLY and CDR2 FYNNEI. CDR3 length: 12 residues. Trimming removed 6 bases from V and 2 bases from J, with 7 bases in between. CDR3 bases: TGTGCCAGCAGCCGGATTAACACTGAAGCTTTCTTT. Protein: CASSRINTEAFF.

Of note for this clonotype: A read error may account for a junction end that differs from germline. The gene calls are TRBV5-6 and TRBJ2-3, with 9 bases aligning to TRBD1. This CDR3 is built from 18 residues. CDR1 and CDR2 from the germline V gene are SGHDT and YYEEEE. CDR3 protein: CASIHQLSGTGSKDTQNF. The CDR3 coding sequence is TGTGCCAGCATCCACCAATTATCCGGGACAGGGTCGAAAGATACGCAGAATTTT.

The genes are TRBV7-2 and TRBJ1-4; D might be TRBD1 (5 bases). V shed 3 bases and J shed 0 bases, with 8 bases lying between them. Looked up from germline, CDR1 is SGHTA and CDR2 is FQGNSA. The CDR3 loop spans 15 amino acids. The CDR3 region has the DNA TGTGCCAGCAGCTTTACAGGAGCAACTAATGAAAAACTGTTTTTT. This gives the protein CASSFTGATNEKLFF.

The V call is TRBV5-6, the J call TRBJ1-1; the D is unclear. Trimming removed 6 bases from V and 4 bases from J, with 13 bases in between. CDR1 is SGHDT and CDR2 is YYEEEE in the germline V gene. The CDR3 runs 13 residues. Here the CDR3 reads CASIYRGSTEAFF. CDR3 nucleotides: TGTGCCAGCATATACAGAGGGTCCACTGAAGCTTTCTTT.

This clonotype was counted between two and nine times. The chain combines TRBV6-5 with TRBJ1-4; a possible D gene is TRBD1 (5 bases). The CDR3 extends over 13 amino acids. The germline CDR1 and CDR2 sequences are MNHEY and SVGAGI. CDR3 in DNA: TGTGCTTCAAAGAGGCAGGGTGGTGAAAAACTGTTTTTT. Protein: CASKRQGGEKLFF.

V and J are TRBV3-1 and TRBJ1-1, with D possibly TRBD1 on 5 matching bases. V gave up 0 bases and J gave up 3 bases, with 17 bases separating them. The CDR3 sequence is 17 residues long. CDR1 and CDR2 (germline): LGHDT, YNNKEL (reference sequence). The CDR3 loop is CASSQDVAGRVDTEAFF. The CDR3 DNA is TGTGCCAGCAGCCAAGATGTTGCGGGGCGCGTGGACACTGAAGCTTTCTTT.

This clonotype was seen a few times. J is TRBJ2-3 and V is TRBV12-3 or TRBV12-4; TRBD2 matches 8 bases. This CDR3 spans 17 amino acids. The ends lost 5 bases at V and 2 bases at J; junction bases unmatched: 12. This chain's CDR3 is CASSGFLAGTSTDTQYF. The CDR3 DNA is TGTGCCAGCAGTGGGTTTCTAGCGGGCACCTCCACAGATACGCAGTATTTT.

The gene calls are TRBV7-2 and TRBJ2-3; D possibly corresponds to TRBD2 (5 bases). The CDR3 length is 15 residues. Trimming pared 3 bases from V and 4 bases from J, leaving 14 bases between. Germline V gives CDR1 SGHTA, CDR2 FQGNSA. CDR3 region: CASSFYRGSADTQYF. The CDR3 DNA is TGTGCCAGCAGCTTTTATCGAGGGTCAGCAGATACGCAGTATTTT.

CDR3 sequence: CSVETSGTRRDTQYF. Here the CDR3 DNA reads TGCAGCGTCGAAACTAGCGGTACACGTAGAGATACGCAGTATTTT. This chain links TRBV29-1 with TRBJ2-3; TRBD2 aligns across 8 bases. The length of the CDR3 is 15 residues. The trim removed 6 bases at V and 5 bases at J, leaving 13 bases unmatched. Germline V gene lookup returns CDR1 SQVTM and CDR2 ANQGSEA.

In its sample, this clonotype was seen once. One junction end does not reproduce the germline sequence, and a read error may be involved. CDR3 loop: CVAGGNEEPQYF. CDR3 sequence (DNA): TGTGTCGCCGGAGGGAATGAAGAGCCCCAGTACTTC. J is TRBJ2-5 and V is TRBV12-3 or TRBV12-4, with D perhaps TRBD2 (6 bases). This CDR3 region has 12 residues.

The CDR3 nucleotides are TGCGCCAGCAGCGGGGGACTAGCGGGAGGGCCTGGGAACATTCAGTACTTC. This sequence encodes CASSGGLAGGPGNIQYF. The rearrangement joins TRBV5-1 to TRBJ2-4; TRBD2 agrees at 16 bases. Germline V lookup: CDR1 SGHRS, CDR2 YFSETQ. J was trimmed by 7 bases and V by 4 bases; bases with no gene match: 8. The CDR3 runs 17 residues.

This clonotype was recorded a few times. The CDR3 spells CASSPGVVYEQYV. CDR3 nucleotides: TGTGCCAGCTCACCGGGGGTGGTGTACGAGCAGTACGTC. This sequence joins TRBV18 and TRBJ2-7; tentatively, D is TRBD1 or TRBD2 (5 bases each). CDR1 is KGHSH, CDR2 LQKENI, per germline. The CDR3 totals 13 residues. V was clipped by 3 bases and J by 4 bases, with 10 bases between them.

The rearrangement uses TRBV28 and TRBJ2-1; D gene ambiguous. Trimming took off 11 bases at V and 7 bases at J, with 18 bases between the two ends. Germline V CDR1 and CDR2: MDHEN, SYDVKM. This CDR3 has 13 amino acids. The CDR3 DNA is TGTGCCCCCCCCAAGAGGTCTCGGAATGAGCAGTTCTTC. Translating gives CAPPKRSRNEQFF.